This entry lists 28 T cell receptor beta chains sequenced from one sample in a study. The TRBV12-4/TRBJ1-2 clonotypes were amplified using barcode primers with ligated adaptors. Via MiXCR, TCRdb re-called the multiplex PCR reads, giving one row per CDR3 protein. The table has 1,300 or so distinct CDR3 sequences, 30% to 35% seen once. Sequencing was performed on memory CD4+ T cells sorted from blood. Subset noted: memory CD4+ T cells, CD4+CD45RO+CD25-. Receptors were obtained from a female donor with breast cancer.

The V and J genes are TRBV12-3 or TRBV12-4 and TRBJ1-2; weak D call: TRBD1 (6 bases). This CDR3 region has 14 residues. V was pared by 5 bases and J by 4 bases, with 14 bases between. The CDR3 sequence is CASSTRGGVYGYTF. CDR3 coding DNA: TGTGCCAGCAGTACCAGGGGTGGGGTCTATGGCTACACCTTC.

By frequency in the sample, this clonotype is medium-sized. The chain combines TRBV12-3 or TRBV12-4 with TRBJ1-2, with D possibly being TRBD1 (5 bases). CDR3 length: 13 residues. Trimming pared 4 bases from V and 3 bases from J, leaving 9 bases between. CDR3 bases: TGTGCCAGCAGTTCCGGGGCCTACTATGGCTACACCTTC. This encodes CASSSGAYYGYTF.

The J gene is TRBJ1-2, the V gene TRBV12-3 or TRBV12-4, with 8 bases matching TRBD1. The ends lost 5 bases at V and 9 bases at J; junction bases unmatched: 11. The CDR3 spans 14 residues. CDR3 region: CASSGQGQAWRYTF. The CDR3 DNA sequence: TGTGCCAGCAGTGGACAGGGACAGGCCTGGCGCTACACCTTC.

This clonotype is classed as large. The rearrangement joins TRBV12-5 to TRBJ1-2, with TRBD1 matching 7 bases. The CDR3 is 14 amino acids. Germline V gene sequence: CDR1 LGHNT, CDR2 FRNRAP. Losses at the gene ends were 1 base for V and 3 bases for J; bases not matched to a gene: 2. CDR3 nucleotides: TGTGCTAGTGGTTTGGACAGGGGACACTATGGCTACACCTTC. It yields the protein CASGLDRGHYGYTF. The variable domain in full, completed from reference TRBV12-5 and TRBJ1-2, reads DARVTQTPRHKVTEMGQEVTMRCQPILGHNTVFWYRQTMMQGLELLAYFRNRAPLDDSGMPKDRFSAEMPDATLATLKIQPSEPRDSAVYFCASGLDRGHYGYTFGSGTRLTVV.

This clonotype rates as hyperexpanded (1% or more). The chain couples TRBV12-3 or TRBV12-4 to TRBJ1-2; 7 bases map to TRBD1. V lost 6 bases to trimming and J lost 8 bases; unmatched junction nucleotides: 15. The CDR3 consists of 15 residues. The CDR3 sequence: CASSRRIQGTQGYTF. CDR3 nucleotides: TGTGCCAGCAGCCGACGCATACAGGGGACCCAAGGCTACACCTTC.

The chain employs TRBV12-3 or TRBV12-4 and TRBJ1-2, with 7 bases that match TRBD1. The CDR3 extends over 16 amino acids. The ends lost 2 bases at V and 8 bases at J; junction bases unmatched: 14. CDR3 region: CASSLTGTVRADGYTF. In DNA, the CDR3 is TGTGCCAGCAGTTTAACCGGGACAGTGAGGGCCGACGGCTACACCTTC.

The table lists this clonotype with a few counts. The gene calls are TRBV12-3 or TRBV12-4 and TRBJ1-2; a weak D match, TRBD1 (6 bases). V shed 1 base and J shed 6 bases, with 9 bases lying between them. The CDR3 sequence is 13 residues long. The CDR3 loop reads CASSLGRGNGYTF. CDR3 coding DNA: TGTGCCAGCAGTTTAGGCAGGGGAAATGGCTACACCTTC.

In its sample, this clonotype was seen a few times. The chain employs TRBV12-3 or TRBV12-4 and TRBJ1-2; no definite D call. The CDR3 covers 14 residues. The ends were cut back, 6 bases at V and 2 bases at J, with 13 bases in the middle. CDR3 sequence reads: CASRGWLRNYGYTF. DNA for the CDR3: TGTGCCAGCAGAGGGTGGCTTCGGAACTATGGCTACACCTTC.

The CDR3 bases are TGTGCCAGCACCTGGGACAGGACTAACTATGGCTACACCTTC. Translating it yields CASTWDRTNYGYTF. The chain uses TRBV12-3 or TRBV12-4 and TRBJ1-2; 8 positions agree with TRBD1. V trimming: 7 bases; J trimming: 0 bases; junction bases outside the gene matches: 4. The CDR3 is 14 residues long.

Judged by abundance, this clonotype is large (0.1 to 1%). The chain has TRBV12-3 or TRBV12-4 and TRBJ1-2, with TRBD1 as a possible D gene (6 bases). Trimming removed 6 bases at V and 6 bases at J, with 17 bases between. This CDR3 region has 14 residues. CDR3 nucleotides: TGTGCCAGCAGACGGGACACCTATATGCATGGCTACACCTTC. Translating gives CASRRDTYMHGYTF.

This clonotype is deemed medium-sized (0.01 to 0.1%). The rearrangement links TRBV12-3 or TRBV12-4 to TRBJ1-2, with D possibly matching TRBD1 (5 bases). V was cut by 5 bases and J by 4 bases, with 14 bases left in between. The CDR3 sequence is 14 residues long. The CDR3 DNA sequence: TGTGCCAGCAGTCCCGGGACTGAAGTCTATGGCTACACCTTC. Translated: CASSPGTEVYGYTF.

V gene TRBV12-3 or TRBV12-4 combines with J gene TRBJ1-2, with 7 bases that match TRBD1. The CDR3 spans 13 residues. After removal of 7 bases from V and 3 bases from J, the junction contained 5 bases not matched to a gene. CDR3 protein: CASIRDRDYGYTF. In DNA form, the CDR3 reads TGTGCCAGCATTAGGGACAGAGACTATGGCTACACCTTC.

The chain combines TRBV12-3 or TRBV12-4 with TRBJ1-2, with 9 bases that match TRBD1. Germline trimming cut 5 bases from V and 5 bases from J; bases unmatched to any gene: 0. There are 12 residues in the CDR3. The CDR3 nucleotides read TGTGCCAGCAGTGGACAGGGGTATGGCTACACCTTC. Amino acids: CASSGQGYGYTF.

This sequence joins TRBV12-3 or TRBV12-4 and TRBJ1-2; 8 bases agree with TRBD1. Unmatched junction bases numbered 5, after V lost 4 bases and J lost 4 bases. CDR3 length equals 14 residues. The CDR3 loop is CASSSPDRVYGYTF. The CDR3 coding sequence is TGTGCCAGCAGTTCCCCGGACAGGGTCTATGGCTACACCTTC.

The chain has TRBV12-3 or TRBV12-4 and TRBJ1-2, with D perhaps matching TRBD1 (5 bases). The V end was cut by 6 bases, the J end by 2 bases, with 13 bases between. The CDR3 runs 14 residues. The CDR3 nucleotides are TGTGCCAGCAGCCCGGGACGGCGAAACTATGGCTACACCTTC. Its protein is CASSPGRRNYGYTF.

V is TRBV12-3 or TRBV12-4 and J is TRBJ1-2; tentatively, D is TRBD1 (6 bases). This CDR3 region has 13 residues. The germline V and J ends were trimmed by 8 bases and 7 bases, with 17 bases remaining between them. The CDR3 nucleotides are TGTGCCAGCTTCAAGGCAGGGGCGCTTGGCTACACCTTC. It is translated as CASFKAGALGYTF.

By share of the sample, this clonotype is large. J is TRBJ1-2 and V is TRBV12-3 or TRBV12-4, with D possibly matching TRBD1 (6 bases). This CDR3 region has 14 residues. Trimming removed 6 bases at V and 0 bases at J, with 11 bases between. Written as DNA, the CDR3 is TGTGCCAGCAGACAGGGCATAGCTAACTATGGCTACACCTTC. Protein product: CASRQGIANYGYTF.

This clonotype is labeled large. The chain has TRBV12-3 or TRBV12-4 and TRBJ1-2; 8 bases agree with TRBD1. The CDR3 is 15 residues long. Trimming removed 4 bases from V and 4 bases from J; junction bases left unmatched: 8. The CDR3: CASSSTGEDGYGYTF. As DNA, the CDR3 is TGTGCCAGCAGTTCGACAGGGGAAGACGGCTATGGCTACACCTTC.

In this sample, this clonotype is medium-sized. The V and J genes are TRBV12-3 or TRBV12-4 and TRBJ1-2; 10 bases map to TRBD1. The CDR3 consists of 17 residues. J was trimmed by 7 bases and V by 4 bases; bases with no gene match: 15. The CDR3 DNA sequence: TGTGCCAGCAGTTCAAGACCGGGACAGGGGCCACTCGGTGGCTACACCTTC. Its translation is CASSSRPGQGPLGGYTF.

This clonotype was counted between two and nine times. This chain links TRBV12-3 or TRBV12-4 with TRBJ1-2; 10 bases fit TRBD1. Losses at the gene ends were 7 bases for V and 1 base for J; bases not matched to a gene: 9. CDR3 length equals 16 residues. Written as DNA, the CDR3 is TGTGCCAGCACCGTCGACGGGACAGGGGTTAACTATGGCTACACCTTC. Protein sequence: CASTVDGTGVNYGYTF.

This rearrangement joins TRBV12-3 or TRBV12-4 to TRBJ1-2, with no clear D. Deletions cut 7 bases from V and 6 bases from J, with 24 bases between. This CDR3 contains 16 residues. For the CDR3, the DNA is TGTGCCAGCACTCTCGGCGGGGATCACCTTGGAAATGGCTACACCTTC. It specifies CASTLGGDHLGNGYTF.

This clonotype has more than one count but fewer than ten. The gene calls are TRBV12-3 or TRBV12-4 and TRBJ1-2, with 7 bases that match TRBD1. V lost 6 bases and J lost 4; bases outside the gene matches: 8. The CDR3 runs 14 residues. CDR3 residues: CASRETGRVYGYTF. The CDR3 DNA reads as TGTGCCAGCAGAGAGACAGGGAGGGTCTATGGCTACACCTTC.

The chain uses TRBV12-3 or TRBV12-4 and TRBJ1-2; possible D gene TRBD1, 6 bases. Deletions cut 3 bases from V and 5 bases from J, with 16 bases between. The CDR3 loop spans 15 amino acids. The CDR3 loop is CASSLGRRDIYGYTF. The CDR3, as DNA: TGTGCCAGCAGTTTGGGAAGAAGGGACATTTATGGCTACACCTTC.

This chain links TRBV12-3 or TRBV12-4 with TRBJ1-2; maybe TRBD1 (6 bases). The CDR3 runs 13 residues. V lost 8 bases, J lost 6 bases, and 16 bases lay in between. CDR3 DNA: TGTGCCAGCGGACCAGGGGATAGAGATGGCTACACCTTC. The encoded protein is CASGPGDRDGYTF.

This clonotype is deemed medium-sized. V usage is TRBV12-3 or TRBV12-4 and J usage is TRBJ1-2, with TRBD1 matching 8 bases. CDR3 length: 13 residues. V lost 5 bases, J lost 10 bases, and 9 bases stayed unmatched. The CDR3: CASSEGQDRTYTF. The CDR3 DNA follows: TGTGCCAGCAGTGAGGGACAGGACCGGACCTACACCTTC.

The J gene is TRBJ1-2, the V gene TRBV12-3 or TRBV12-4, with 9 nucleotides matching TRBD1. CDR3 size: 14 residues. The V segment lost 3 bases and the J segment 8 bases; nucleotides outside the gene matches: 7. The CDR3 loop reads CASSLAGTGRGYTF. Here the CDR3 DNA reads TGTGCCAGCAGTTTGGCGGGGACAGGGAGAGGCTACACCTTC.

V gene TRBV12-3 or TRBV12-4 combines with J gene TRBJ1-2, with 7 bases fitting TRBD1. J gave up 3 bases and V 6 bases, and 7 bases lay outside the gene matches. This CDR3 is 14 amino acids long. CDR3 amino acids: CASRPGTAYYGYTF. The CDR3 bases are TGTGCCAGCAGACCCGGGACAGCCTACTATGGCTACACCTTC.

In its sample, this clonotype is medium-sized. The chain employs TRBV12-3 or TRBV12-4 and TRBJ1-2, with TRBD1 matching 7 bases. The CDR3 has 14 residues. J was trimmed by 4 bases and V by 6 bases; bases with no gene match: 8. Here the CDR3 reads CASSPTGRVYGYTF. In DNA form, the CDR3 reads TGTGCCAGCAGCCCGACAGGGAGGGTCTATGGCTACACCTTC.